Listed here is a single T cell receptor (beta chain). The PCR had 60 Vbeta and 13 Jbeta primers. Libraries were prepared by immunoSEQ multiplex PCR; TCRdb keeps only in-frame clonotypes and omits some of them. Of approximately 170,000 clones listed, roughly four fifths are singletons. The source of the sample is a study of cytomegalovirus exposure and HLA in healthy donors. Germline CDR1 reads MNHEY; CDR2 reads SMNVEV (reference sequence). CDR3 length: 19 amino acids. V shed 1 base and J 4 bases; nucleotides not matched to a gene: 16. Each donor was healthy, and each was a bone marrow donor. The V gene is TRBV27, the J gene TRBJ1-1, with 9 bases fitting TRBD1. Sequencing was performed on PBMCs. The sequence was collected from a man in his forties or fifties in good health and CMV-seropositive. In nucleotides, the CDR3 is TGTGCCAGCAGTTTATTACCGGGACAGGGCTCTAAACGGGGCACTGAAGCTTTCTTT. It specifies CASSLLPGQGSKRGTEAFF.